This entry lists 32 T cell receptor beta chains sequenced from one sample in a study of T-cell memory formation after mild COVID-19. TCRdb redid the calling of the 5' RACE reads with MiXCR, one entry per CDR3 protein. The sample lists roughly 500,000 distinct CDR3 sequences, approximately 20% occurring once. What was sequenced was PBMCs or a T cell subset sorted from them (not recorded which). These receptors were obtained from an adult woman who had mild COVID-19 (a few samples of this study predate the infection). Cell type and time point are not known.

This clonotype was seen repeatedly, ten times or more. V usage is TRBV20-1 and J usage is TRBJ2-5, with TRBD2 matching 14 bases. The ends lost 5 bases at V and 6 bases at J; junction bases unmatched: 11. Germline V gene data show CDR1 as DFQATT and CDR2 as SNEGSKA (reference sequence). The CDR3 extends over 16 amino acids. For the CDR3, the DNA is TGCAGTGCTTCGACTAGCGGGAGGGCCGGGAGAAAGACCCAGTACTTC. Translated: CSASTSGRAGRKTQYF.

The chain uses TRBV7-8 and TRBJ2-3, with 7 bases fitting TRBD2. CDR1 SGHVS and CDR2 FQNEAQ come from the germline V gene. The junction had 7 bases not matched to a gene; V was cut back by 3 bases and J by 1 base. The CDR3 sequence is 16 residues long. The CDR3 is CASSFGLAARTDTQYF. The CDR3 region has the DNA TGTGCCAGCAGCTTCGGCCTAGCGGCACGCACAGATACGCAGTATTTT.

This clonotype was picked up a small number of times. This chain uses TRBV5-5 with TRBJ1-1; D is ambiguous. Between the trimmed V and J ends, which lost 4 bases and 0 bases, there was a span of 10 bases. The CDR3 runs to 14 residues. Germline V gene lookup returns CDR1 SGHKS and CDR2 YYEKEE (reference sequence). This CDR3 reads CASSPVEMNTEAFF. CDR3 DNA: TGTGCCAGCAGCCCAGTAGAAATGAACACTGAAGCTTTCTTT.

This clonotype came up many times. J is TRBJ2-1 and V is TRBV7-9; 7 bases are shared with TRBD2. Losses at the gene ends were 6 bases for V and 4 bases for J; bases not matched to a gene: 9. The CDR3 runs 15 residues. From germline, CDR1 is SEHNR and CDR2 FQNEAQ (reference sequence). CDR3 amino acids: CASSHSGQIYNEQFF. CDR3 nucleotides: TGTGCCAGCAGTCATAGCGGGCAGATATACAATGAGCAGTTCTTC.

The rearrangement joins TRBV7-2 to TRBJ1-3; tentatively, D is TRBD1 (5 bases). V was cut by 2 bases and J by 2 bases, with 13 bases left in between. The germline gives CDR1 SGHTA, CDR2 FQGNSA. The CDR3 consists of 16 residues. CDR3: CASSLSRARTGNTIYF. The CDR3 DNA reads as TGTGCCAGCAGCTTATCCAGGGCTAGGACTGGAAACACCATATATTTT. The variable domain in full, completed from reference TRBV7-2 and TRBJ1-3, reads GAGVSQSPSNKVTEKGKDVELRCDPISGHTALYWYRQSLGQGLEFLIYFQGNSAPDKSGLPSDRFSAERTGGSVSTLTIQRTQQEDSAVYLCASSLSRARTGNTIYFGEGSWLTVV.

The genes are TRBV12-3 or TRBV12-4 and TRBJ1-5; D ambiguous. Trimming cost V 1 base and J 9 bases, with 10 bases left between them. This CDR3 has 13 residues. In DNA form, the CDR3 reads TGTGCCAGCAGTTTAGAGGGAACGAGGCCCCAGCATTTT. Translation: CASSLEGTRPQHF.

This clonotype has just a few counts. J is TRBJ1-2 and V is TRBV7-9; D unresolved. CDR1 is SEHNR, CDR2 FQNEAQ, per germline (reference sequence). The ends were cut back, 2 bases at V and 0 bases at J, with 10 bases in the middle. This CDR3 is 15 amino acids long. CDR3 residues: CASSLSVDSNYGYTF. As DNA, the CDR3 is TGTGCCAGCAGCTTATCGGTAGATTCTAACTATGGCTACACCTTC.

The table lists this clonotype with a few counts. V is TRBV20-1 and J is TRBJ1-1, with unresolved D. In germline, CDR1 is DFQATT, CDR2 SNEGSKA (reference sequence). V gave up 3 bases and J gave up 1 base, with 15 bases separating them. CDR3 length equals 15 residues. This CDR3 reads CSARALEKANTEAFF. CDR3 coding DNA: TGCAGTGCTAGGGCCTTAGAGAAAGCGAACACTGAAGCTTTCTTT.

The gene calls are TRBV12-3 or TRBV12-4 and TRBJ2-7; D is possibly TRBD1 (5 bases). The CDR3 covers 13 residues. Trimming stripped 6 bases from V and 0 bases from J, with 9 bases between. CDR3 nucleotides: TGTGCCAGCAGCAGGGAATGCTCCTACGAGCAGTACTTC. It codes for CASSRECSYEQYF.

This clonotype was observed once. V usage is TRBV7-9 and J usage is TRBJ2-5, with unresolved D. Germline assignment: CDR1 SEHNR and CDR2 FQNEAQ (reference sequence). Deletions cut 5 bases from V and 7 bases from J, with 11 bases between. The CDR3 sequence is 12 residues long. The DNA of the CDR3 is TGTGCCAGCAGCAAACCGTACGGGACCCAGTACTTC. It encodes CASSKPYGTQYF.

To note about this clonotype: Being one base from a much bigger clone, this may be a read error. The chain recombines TRBV5-1 with TRBJ2-5; TRBD2 matches 10 bases. V lost 3 bases, J lost 1 base, and 0 bases stayed unmatched. Looked up from germline, CDR1 is SGHRS and CDR2 is YFSETQ. The CDR3 has 14 residues. The CDR3 sequence: CASSWTSGQETQYF. CDR3 DNA: TGCGCCAGCAGCTGGACTAGCGGCCAAGAGACCCAGTACTTC.

V gene TRBV20-1 combines with J gene TRBJ2-1; 11 bases are shared with TRBD2. The CDR3 length is 19 residues. Germline V gives CDR1 DFQATT, CDR2 SNEGSKA (reference sequence). Trimming took 4 bases from V and 0 from J; bases not matched to a gene: 14. The CDR3 DNA follows: TGCAGTGCTACCGGACTAGCGGGCTTCGACAAGAGCTCCTACAATGAGCAGTTCTTC. Translating it yields CSATGLAGFDKSSYNEQFF.

A few counts support this clonotype. The chain recombines TRBV12-3 or TRBV12-4 with TRBJ1-2; no firm D call. V shed 7 bases and J shed 5 bases, with 20 bases lying between them. The CDR3 totals 15 residues. The CDR3 DNA reads as TGTGCCAGCACCTCGGAGGTTCTAGGATTATATGGCTACACCTTC. Its translation: CASTSEVLGLYGYTF.

This clonotype was picked up many times. The genes are TRBV6-2 or TRBV6-3 and TRBJ2-2; D may be TRBD1 (5 bases). Trimming took 5 bases from V and 0 from J, leaving 10 bases between them. This CDR3 region has 15 residues. The germline V gene has CDR1 MNHEY and CDR2 SVGEGT. The CDR3 sequence is CASSRTPANTGELFF. CDR3 DNA sequence: TGTGCCAGCAGTCGGACACCCGCGAACACCGGGGAGCTGTTTTTT.

The rearrangement joins TRBV19 to TRBJ1-1; TRBD1 agrees at 10 bases. V was pared by 1 base and J by 4 bases, with 12 bases of the junction left unmatched. CDR3 length: 18 amino acids. The germline V gene encodes CDR1 LNHDA and CDR2 SQIVND (reference sequence). The CDR3 bases are TGTGCCAGTAGTATAGTCAGGGTCGGGACAGGGGCCGGCACTGAAGCTTTCTTT. Protein sequence: CASSIVRVGTGAGTEAFF. Combining the CDR3 with reference TRBV19 and TRBJ1-1 gives the whole variable domain DGGITQSPKYLFRKEGQNVTLSCEQNLNHDAMYWYRQDPGQGLRLIYYSQIVNDFQKGDIAEGYSVSREKKESFPLTVTSAQKNPTAFYLCASSIVRVGTGAGTEAFFGQGTRLTVV.

The chain links TRBV24-1 to TRBJ2-1; D is perhaps TRBD1 (5 bases). Germline-derived CDR1 and CDR2 are KGHDR and SFDVKD. CDR3 length equals 16 residues. The germline V and J ends were trimmed by 3 bases and 3 bases, with 14 bases remaining between them. The DNA of the CDR3 is TGTGCCACCAGTGATGCCGGAACAGGCTTCTACAATGAGCAGTTCTTC. Encoded protein: CATSDAGTGFYNEQFF.

J is TRBJ2-7 and V is TRBV6-5; no definite D call. CDR1 MNHEY and CDR2 SVGAGI come from the germline V gene. The germline V and J ends were trimmed by 5 bases and 8 bases, with 7 bases remaining between them. There are 10 residues in the CDR3. This CDR3 is CASSPFQQYF. CDR3 nucleotides: TGTGCCAGCAGTCCCTTCCAGCAGTACTTC.

This clonotype appeared many times. This chain joins TRBV7-3 and TRBJ1-1; possible D gene TRBD1, 5 bases. The CDR3 is made up of 12 amino acids. CDR1 SGHTA and CDR2 FQGTGA come from the germline V gene. With 6 bases removed from V and 4 bases from J, the gap between germline ends came to 9 bases. The CDR3 loop reads CASSHGGTEAFF. CDR3 nucleotide sequence: TGTGCCAGCAGTCACGGGGGCACTGAAGCTTTCTTT. The variable domain in full, completed from reference TRBV7-3 and TRBJ1-1, reads GAGVSQTPSNKVTEKGKYVELRCDPISGHTALYWYRQSLGQGPEFLIYFQGTGAADDSGLPNDRFFAVRPEGSVSTLKIQRTERGDSAVYLCASSHGGTEAFFGQGTRLTVV.

The genes are TRBV20-1 and TRBJ1-4; D is undetermined. Trimming took 6 bases from V and 0 from J, leaving 8 bases between them. Germline CDR1 and CDR2: DFQATT and SNEGSKA (reference sequence). This CDR3 comprises 13 residues. The CDR3 bases are TGCAGTGCGGAGAGGCCAACTAATGAAAAACTGTTTTTT. Translating it yields CSAERPTNEKLFF.

This clonotype was counted between two and nine times. The chain employs TRBV27 and TRBJ2-7; D ambiguous. The V end lost 2 bases, the J end lost 6 bases, and 11 bases lay between the germline ends. The CDR3 covers 13 residues. CDR1 and CDR2 (germline): MNHEY, SMNVEV (reference sequence). CDR3 sequence: CASSLVSRGEQYF. CDR3 in DNA: TGTGCCAGCAGTTTAGTGAGCCGTGGCGAGCAGTACTTC.

The V and J genes are TRBV7-2 and TRBJ1-3; 8 positions agree with TRBD1. This CDR3 is 15 amino acids long. Germline V gives CDR1 SGHTA, CDR2 FQGNSA. V was clipped by 4 bases and J by 1 base; unmatched bases: 3. CDR3 amino acids: CASSYRGYSGNTIYF. The CDR3 nucleotides are TGTGCCAGCAGCTACAGGGGGTATTCTGGAAACACCATATATTTT.

This clonotype was seen repeatedly, ten times or more. The V call is TRBV11-2, the J call TRBJ1-1; D is unresolved. The CDR3 runs 14 residues. V gave up 5 bases and J gave up 4 bases, with 14 bases separating them. CDR1 and CDR2 from the germline V gene are SGHAT and FQNNGV. CDR3 sequence (DNA): TGTGCCAGCAGCCCAACACCGGTGGGCACTGAAGCTTTCTTT. Protein product: CASSPTPVGTEAFF. Full variable domain (rest looked up from reference TRBV11-2 and TRBJ1-1): EAGVAQSPRYKIIEKRQSVAFWCNPISGHATLYWYQQILGQGPKLLIQFQNNGVVDDSQLPKDRFSAERLKGVDSTLKIQPAKLEDSAVYLCASSPTPVGTEAFFGQGTRLTVV.

The CDR3 nucleotides are TGCGCCAGCAGCTTGTACCGGGGAGGGAACACCGGGGAGCTGTTTTTT. The encoded protein is CASSLYRGGNTGELFF. The V and J genes are TRBV5-1 and TRBJ2-2; D is possibly TRBD2 (6 bases). Trimming removed 1 base from V and 1 base from J, with 11 bases in between. The germline V gene has CDR1 SGHRS and CDR2 YFSETQ. The CDR3 covers 16 residues.

The gene calls are TRBV5-6 and TRBJ1-6, with 10 bases lining up with TRBD1. The CDR3 totals 16 residues. The trim removed 1 base at V and 12 bases at J, leaving 10 bases unmatched. Looked up from germline, CDR1 is SGHDT and CDR2 is YYEEEE. CDR3 sequence: CASSLFRDRGTQPLHF. The DNA for the CDR3 is TGTGCCAGCAGCTTGTTCCGGGACAGGGGCACTCAACCCCTCCACTTT.

This clonotype came up a few times. The chain is built from TRBV3-1 and TRBJ1-1; D ambiguous. This CDR3 has 14 amino acids. Trimming cost V 2 bases and J 5 bases, with 12 bases left between them. Germline V CDR1 and CDR2: LGHDT, YNNKEL (reference sequence). The CDR3 coding sequence is TGTGCCAGCAGCCAATCTGGACCGGGAACTGAAGCTTTCTTT. As protein: CASSQSGPGTEAFF.

A few counts support this clonotype. The V and J genes are TRBV5-1 and TRBJ2-7; TRBD1 might be the D (6 bases). Germline lookup yields CDR1 SGHRS and CDR2 YFSETQ. Trimming left V 4 bases short and J 6 bases short, with 20 bases between. The CDR3 consists of 15 residues. The CDR3 reads CASSHIQGALGEQYF. The CDR3 DNA reads as TGCGCCAGCAGCCACATACAGGGAGCTCTGGGCGAGCAGTACTTC.

The rearrangement uses TRBV30 and TRBJ1-3; a possible D gene is TRBD1 (6 bases). There are 16 residues in the CDR3. Trimming removed 7 bases at V and 0 bases at J, with 19 bases between. From germline, CDR1 is GTSNPN and CDR2 SVGIG (reference sequence). The CDR3, as DNA: TGTGCCTCCTCTAGGACAGCCGCGCACTCTGGAAACACCATATATTTT. This codes for CASSRTAAHSGNTIYF.

This clonotype was recorded a few times. The V gene is TRBV4-1, the J gene TRBJ2-7, with 11 nucleotides matching TRBD2. V shed 4 bases and J 4 bases; nucleotides not matched to a gene: 6. The CDR3 loop spans 15 amino acids. Germline CDR1 is MGHRA and CDR2 is YSYEKL. The CDR3 spells CASSRLTSGEYEQYF. The CDR3 DNA is TGCGCCAGCAGCCGACTGACTAGCGGGGAGTACGAGCAGTACTTC.

The chain has TRBV6-1 and TRBJ2-7; D not certain. The V end lost 8 bases, the J end lost 0 bases, and 14 bases lay between the germline ends. Per the germline V gene, CDR1 is MNHNS and CDR2 is SASEGT. CDR3 length equals 14 residues. CDR3 residues: CASGESYSSYEQYF. CDR3 bases: TGTGCCAGCGGCGAAAGTTACAGCTCCTACGAGCAGTACTTC.

CDR3 in amino acids: CASSELDWDTQYF. CDR3 DNA sequence: TGTGCCAGCAGTGAATTAGATTGGGATACGCAGTATTTT. The chain combines TRBV6-1 with TRBJ2-3; D unclear. V dropped 2 bases and J dropped 6 bases, with 9 bases sitting between them. The germline V gene encodes CDR1 MNHNS and CDR2 SASEGT. The CDR3 loop spans 13 amino acids.

This clonotype has just a few counts. The genes are TRBV5-5 and TRBJ1-1; tentative D call: TRBD1 (6 bases). The CDR3 is 14 residues long. The ends were cut back, 4 bases at V and 1 base at J, with 11 bases in the middle. Per the germline V gene, CDR1 is SGHKS and CDR2 is YYEKEE (reference sequence). As DNA, the CDR3 is TGTGCCAGCAGCCCCCACAGGGCGAACACTGAAGCTTTCTTT. It codes for CASSPHRANTEAFF.

V usage is TRBV5-1 and J usage is TRBJ1-2; TRBD1 agrees at 7 bases. Germline CDR1 and CDR2: SGHRS and YFSETQ. V lost 0 bases and J lost 8; bases outside the gene matches: 7. The CDR3 extends over 14 amino acids. CDR3 nucleotides: TGCGCCAGCAGCTTGGTGAGGGGACAGAGGGGCTACACCTTC. Translating it yields CASSLVRGQRGYTF.